This T cell receptor (beta chain) was identified during a study of blood T cell repertoires in COVID-19. As for the study in general: In each case, the material was cDNA or gDNA derived from T cells, B-cell-depleted T cells, or PBMCs.

Living in about two dozen US areas, the participants were between roughly 18 and 90 years of age. Sequencing was performed with immunoSEQ multiplex PCR; in TCRdb, only in-frame clones are kept and a portion is missing. The sample lists more than 450,000 clones, roughly 87% occurring once. The sequenced sample consisted of PBMCs or T cells enriched from blood (not recorded which). This sequence was found in a young woman who had recovered from COVID-19.

CDR3 sequence: CASSYSGGYGEFF. The DNA of the CDR3 is TGTGCCAGCAGTTACTCGGGGGGTTATGGGGAGTTCTTC. The J gene is TRBJ2-1, the V gene TRBV6-5, with D possibly being TRBD2 (6 bases). The germline gives CDR1 MNHEY, CDR2 SVGAGI. This CDR3 has 13 amino acids. V shed 0 bases and J shed 14 bases, with 14 bases lying between them.